The clone carrying this TCR beta chain was detected only a few times. The data belong to a study of blood T cell repertoires in COVID-19. Study-level information: There were acute and convalescent COVID-19 samples, and they came from the United States, Italy and Spain. Sample material is recorded as cDNA or gDNA derived from T cells, B-cell-depleted T cells, or PBMCs.

CDR3 length: 14 amino acids. CDR1 and CDR2 from the germline V gene are LNHDA and SQIVND (reference sequence). The V and J ends lost 4 bases and 3 bases respectively, with 13 bases between them. Per the study methods: Amplified reference gene primers provided the basis for estimating nucleated cell counts. Only in-frame clones appear in the TCRdb table, and some are missing; sequencing was by immunoSEQ multiplex PCR. V, J and clone size reflect that table, while D and trimming were determined from the DNA. The table lists under 200,000 clones, more than 75% of them singletons, with approximately 5.6% in the top ten.

Sequencing was done on a sample of peripheral blood. This chain uses TRBV19 with TRBJ2-7; D may be TRBD2 (6 bases). The clonotype was recovered from a man aged 35 to 55 with active or convalescent COVID-19. CDR3 region: CASSTGLGRYEQYF. CDR3 coding DNA: TGTGCCAGTAGTACGGGACTGGGGCGCTACGAGCAGTACTTC.